Below, one TCR beta chain is given with its context. This entry comes from a study of blood T cell repertoires in COVID-19. Across the whole study: Samples representing acute and convalescent COVID-19 were sourced from the United States, Italy and Spain. From T cells, B-cell-depleted T cells, or PBMCs came the material, which was cDNA or gDNA.

Source study methods: Estimation of nucleated cell counts was performed using reference gene primer amplification. Data came from immunoSEQ multiplex PCR; TCRdb stores just in-frame clones and leaves some out. V and J calls and clone size are as listed in that table; D and trimming were resolved from the DNA. The sample records approximately 86,000 clones, 89% being singletons. The sequenced sample consisted of peripheral blood. The sequence came from a man between 45 and 60 years old with acute or convalescent COVID-19.

The CDR3 DNA sequence: TGCGCCAGCAGCCCCGGACAGGGGCGGTCTGGAAACACCATATATTTT. It translates to CASSPGQGRSGNTIYF. The chain couples TRBV5-1 to TRBJ1-3, with 9 bases that match TRBD1. Germline values: CDR1 SGHRS, CDR2 YFSETQ. V shed 4 bases, J shed 1 base, and the junction held 6 bases outside the gene matches. This CDR3 region has 16 residues.